This T cell receptor beta chain was identified during a study of human T cells and chemical hapten exposure. Overall study findings and caveats: It was expanded TCRs that formed significantly more large CDR3 similarity clusters than controls did.

Individual cDNA molecules had unique molecular identifiers attached to them by the library. TCRdb called the RACE reads again in MiXCR, with one record for every CDR3 protein. The sample shows around 260,000 distinct CDR3 sequences, over 8% of them seen only once. V lost 3 bases and J 2 bases, leaving 12 bases between the germline ends. CDR1 and CDR2 from the germline V gene are DFQATT and SNEGSKA (reference sequence). The CDR3 totals 14 residues. This clonotype was picked up a small number of times. The antigen is not known. Specified time point: pre-sensitization, week 0. Treatment specified: therapeutic diphenylcyclopropenone sensitization with weekly scalp DPC.

This chain connects TRBV20-1 to TRBJ2-3; TRBD1 is a possible D gene (5 bases). This receptor was obtained from a woman in her 40s with alopecia areata. Some clones in this sample may be carry-over from other donors' samples. Sequenced here: whole blood, sampled in connection with sensitization to the hapten diphenylcyclopropenone (DPC). The CDR3 is CSASGGRDTDTQYF. The CDR3 region has the DNA TGCAGTGCTAGCGGTGGCAGGGACACAGATACGCAGTATTTT.